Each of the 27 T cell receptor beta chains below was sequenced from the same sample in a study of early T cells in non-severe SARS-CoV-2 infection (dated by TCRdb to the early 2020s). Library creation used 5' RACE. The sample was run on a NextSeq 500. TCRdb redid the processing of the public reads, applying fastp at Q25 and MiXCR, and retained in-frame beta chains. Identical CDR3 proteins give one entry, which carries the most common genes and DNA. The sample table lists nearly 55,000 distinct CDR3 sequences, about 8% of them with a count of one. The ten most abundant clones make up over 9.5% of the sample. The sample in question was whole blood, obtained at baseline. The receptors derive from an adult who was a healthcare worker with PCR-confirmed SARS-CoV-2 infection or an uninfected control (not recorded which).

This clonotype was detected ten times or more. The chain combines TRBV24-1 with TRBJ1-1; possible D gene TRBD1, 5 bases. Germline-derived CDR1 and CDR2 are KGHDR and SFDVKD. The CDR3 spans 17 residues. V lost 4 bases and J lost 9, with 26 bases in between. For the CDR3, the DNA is TGTGCCACCAGTGAAAGTGAAAGGTACAACCGGGACCCGAAAGCTTTCTTT. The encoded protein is CATSESERYNRDPKAFF.

The chain's CDR3 is CASSQDGGGSGANVLTF. CDR3 coding DNA: TGCGCCAGCAGCCAAGATGGAGGGGGATCTGGGGCCAACGTCCTGACTTTC. The genes are TRBV4-3 and TRBJ2-6; D tentatively fits TRBD1 or TRBD2 (6 bases each). Germline CDR1 is LGHNA and CDR2 is YSLEER. This CDR3 is 17 amino acids long. Trimming left V 0 bases short and J 1 base short, with 10 bases between.

The CDR3 sequence is CASSQDGGSYNEQFF. CDR3 nucleotides: TGTGCCAGCAGCCAAGATGGGGGGTCCTACAATGAGCAGTTCTTC. The chain employs TRBV3-1 and TRBJ2-1; D may be TRBD2 (6 bases). V was cut by 0 bases and J by 1 base, with 7 bases left in between. The length of the CDR3 is 15 residues. Germline V lookup: CDR1 LGHDT, CDR2 YNNKEL (reference sequence).

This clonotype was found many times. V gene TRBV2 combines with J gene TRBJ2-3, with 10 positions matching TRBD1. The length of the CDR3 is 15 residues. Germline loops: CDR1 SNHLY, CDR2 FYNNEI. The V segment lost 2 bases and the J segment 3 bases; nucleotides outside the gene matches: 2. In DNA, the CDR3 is TGTGCCAGCAGTGAAAGGACAGGGGGGACAGATACGCAGTATTTT. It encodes CASSERTGGTDTQYF.

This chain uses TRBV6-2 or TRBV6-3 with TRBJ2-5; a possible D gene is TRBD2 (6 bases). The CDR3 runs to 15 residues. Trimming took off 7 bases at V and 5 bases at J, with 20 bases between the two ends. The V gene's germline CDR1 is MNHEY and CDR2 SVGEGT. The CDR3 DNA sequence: TGTGCCAGCACGACCGGGACTTCGAGCGCCGAGACCCAGTACTTC. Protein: CASTTGTSSAETQYF.

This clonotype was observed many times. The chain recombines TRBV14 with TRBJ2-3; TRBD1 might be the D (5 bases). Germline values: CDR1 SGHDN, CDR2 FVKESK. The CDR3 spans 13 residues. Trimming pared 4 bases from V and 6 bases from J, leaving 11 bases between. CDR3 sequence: CASSPRVGDTQYF. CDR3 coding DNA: TGTGCCAGCAGCCCCAGGGTAGGCGATACGCAGTATTTT.

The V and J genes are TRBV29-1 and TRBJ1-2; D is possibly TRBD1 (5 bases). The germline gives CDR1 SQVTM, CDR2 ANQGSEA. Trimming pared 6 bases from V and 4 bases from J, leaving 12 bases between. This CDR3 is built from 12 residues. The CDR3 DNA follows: TGCAGCGTCGGGGCCCAACGCTATGGCTACACCTTC. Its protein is CSVGAQRYGYTF.

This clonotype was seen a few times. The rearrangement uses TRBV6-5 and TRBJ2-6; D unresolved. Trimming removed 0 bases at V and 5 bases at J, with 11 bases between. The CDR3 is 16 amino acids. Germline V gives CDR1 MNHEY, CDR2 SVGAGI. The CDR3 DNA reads TGTGCCAGCAGTTACTCCATACAGTTCTGGGCCAACGTCCTGACTTTC. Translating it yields CASSYSIQFWANVLTF.

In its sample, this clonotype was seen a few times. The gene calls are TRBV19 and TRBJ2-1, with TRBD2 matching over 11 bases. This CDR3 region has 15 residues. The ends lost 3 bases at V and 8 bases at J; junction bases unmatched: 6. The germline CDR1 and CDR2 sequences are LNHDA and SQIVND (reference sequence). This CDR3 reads CASSILAGGSDEQFF. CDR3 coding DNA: TGTGCCAGTAGTATCCTAGCGGGAGGATCGGATGAGCAGTTCTTC.

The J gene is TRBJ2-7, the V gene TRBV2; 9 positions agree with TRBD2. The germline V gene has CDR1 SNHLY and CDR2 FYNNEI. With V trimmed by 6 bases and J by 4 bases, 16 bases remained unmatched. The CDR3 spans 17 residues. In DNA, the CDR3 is TGTGCCAGCAGGAGCACCTTAGTTCTAGCGGGGAAATACGAGCAGTACTTC. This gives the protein CASRSTLVLAGKYEQYF. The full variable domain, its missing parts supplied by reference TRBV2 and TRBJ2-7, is EPEVTQTPSHQVTQMGQEVILRCVPISNHLYFYWYRQILGQKVEFLVSFYNNEISEKSEIFDDQFSVERPDGSNFTLKIRSTKLEDSAMYFCASRSTLVLAGKYEQYFGPGTRLTVT.

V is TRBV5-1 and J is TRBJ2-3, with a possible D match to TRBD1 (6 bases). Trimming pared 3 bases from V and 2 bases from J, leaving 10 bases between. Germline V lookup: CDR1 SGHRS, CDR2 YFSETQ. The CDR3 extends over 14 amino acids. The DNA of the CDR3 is TGCGCCAGCAGCTGGACAGACCCCACAGATACGCAGTATTTT. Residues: CASSWTDPTDTQYF.

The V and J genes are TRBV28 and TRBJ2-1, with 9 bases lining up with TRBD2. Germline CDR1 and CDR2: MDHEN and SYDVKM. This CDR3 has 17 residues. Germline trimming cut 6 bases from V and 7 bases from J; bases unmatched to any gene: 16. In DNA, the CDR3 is TGTGCCAGCAGCCCGGCCGGTCCCGCTAGCGGGAAAAATGAGCAGTTCTTC. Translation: CASSPAGPASGKNEQFF.

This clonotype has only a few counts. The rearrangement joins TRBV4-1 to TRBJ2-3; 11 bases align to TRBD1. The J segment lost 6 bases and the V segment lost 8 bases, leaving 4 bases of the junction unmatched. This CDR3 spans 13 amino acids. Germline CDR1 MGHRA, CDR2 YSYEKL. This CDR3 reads CASGQGAWDTQYF. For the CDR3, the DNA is TGCGCCAGCGGACAGGGGGCTTGGGATACGCAGTATTTT.

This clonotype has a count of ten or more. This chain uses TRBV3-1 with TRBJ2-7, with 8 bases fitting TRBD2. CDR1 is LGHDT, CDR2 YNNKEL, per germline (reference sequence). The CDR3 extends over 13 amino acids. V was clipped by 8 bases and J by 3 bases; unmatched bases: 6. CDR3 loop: CASQLSGSYEQYF. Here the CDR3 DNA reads TGTGCCAGCCAGTTGAGCGGGAGCTACGAGCAGTACTTC.

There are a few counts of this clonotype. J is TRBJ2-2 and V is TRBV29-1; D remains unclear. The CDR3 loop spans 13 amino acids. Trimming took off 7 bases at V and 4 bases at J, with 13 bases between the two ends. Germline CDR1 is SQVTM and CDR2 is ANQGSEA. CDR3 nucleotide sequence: TGCAGCGGTAGCTCCAGAGTCACCGGGGAGCTGTTTTTT. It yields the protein CSGSSRVTGELFF.

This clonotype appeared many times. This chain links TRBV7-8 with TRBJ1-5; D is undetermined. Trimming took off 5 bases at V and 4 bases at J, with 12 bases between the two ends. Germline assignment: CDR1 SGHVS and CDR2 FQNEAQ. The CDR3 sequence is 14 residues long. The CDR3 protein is CASSPAGYNQPQHF. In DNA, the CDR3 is TGTGCCAGCAGCCCGGCAGGCTATAATCAGCCCCAGCATTTT.

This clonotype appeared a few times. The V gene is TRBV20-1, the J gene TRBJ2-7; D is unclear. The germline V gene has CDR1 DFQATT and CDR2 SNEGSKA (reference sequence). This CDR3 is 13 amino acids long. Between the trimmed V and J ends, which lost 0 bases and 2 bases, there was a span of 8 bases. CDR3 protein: CSARDVLTYEQYF. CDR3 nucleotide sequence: TGCAGTGCTAGAGATGTTTTGACCTACGAGCAGTACTTC.

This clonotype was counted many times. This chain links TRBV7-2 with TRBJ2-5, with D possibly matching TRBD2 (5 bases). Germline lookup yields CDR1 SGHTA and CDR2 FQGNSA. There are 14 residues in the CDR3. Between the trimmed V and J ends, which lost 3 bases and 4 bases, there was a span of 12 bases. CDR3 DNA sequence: TGTGCCAGCAGCTTTGCTATGCGGGTAGAGACCCAGTACTTC. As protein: CASSFAMRVETQYF.

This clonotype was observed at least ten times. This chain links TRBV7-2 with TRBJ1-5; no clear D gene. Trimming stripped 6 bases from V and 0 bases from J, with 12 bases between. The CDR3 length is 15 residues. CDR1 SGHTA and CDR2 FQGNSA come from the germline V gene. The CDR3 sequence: CASSFYGDSNQPQHF. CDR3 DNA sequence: TGTGCCAGCAGTTTTTACGGGGATAGCAATCAGCCCCAGCATTTT.

The CDR3 bases are TGTGCCAGTAGCTATCAAGGAGCCCCCCTGTTCTTC. It encodes CASSYQGAPLFF. This chain connects TRBV19 to TRBJ2-1, with no clear D. Trimming took 6 bases from V and 15 from J, leaving 18 bases between them. The CDR3 sequence is 12 residues long. From germline, CDR1 is LNHDA and CDR2 SQIVND (reference sequence).

The CDR3 sequence: CASGVFGRNIQYF. CDR3 in DNA: TGTGCCAGCGGTGTTTTTGGCCGAAACATTCAGTACTTC. The chain has TRBV12-3 or TRBV12-4 and TRBJ2-4; D is unresolved. V was cut by 8 bases and J by 6 bases, with 14 bases left in between. The CDR3 spans 13 residues.

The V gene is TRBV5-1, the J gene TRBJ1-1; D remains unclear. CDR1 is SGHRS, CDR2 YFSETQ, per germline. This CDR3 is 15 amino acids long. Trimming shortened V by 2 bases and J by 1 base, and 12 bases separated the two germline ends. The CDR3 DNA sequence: TGCGCCAGCAGCTTAGGAGGACGGGAGAACACTGAAGCTTTCTTT. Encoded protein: CASSLGGRENTEAFF.

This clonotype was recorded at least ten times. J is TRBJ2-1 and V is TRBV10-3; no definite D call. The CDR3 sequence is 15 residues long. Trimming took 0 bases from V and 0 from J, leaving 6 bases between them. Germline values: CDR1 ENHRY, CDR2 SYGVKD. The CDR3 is CAISESVDSYNEQFF. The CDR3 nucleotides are TGTGCCATCAGTGAGTCTGTGGACTCCTACAATGAGCAGTTCTTC.

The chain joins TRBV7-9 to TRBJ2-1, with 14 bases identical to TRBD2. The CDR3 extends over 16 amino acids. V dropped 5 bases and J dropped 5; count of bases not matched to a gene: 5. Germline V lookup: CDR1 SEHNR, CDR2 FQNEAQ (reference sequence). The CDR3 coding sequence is TGTGCCAGCAGCCCCAGGACTAGCGGGAGGCACAATGAGCAGTTCTTC. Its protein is CASSPRTSGRHNEQFF.

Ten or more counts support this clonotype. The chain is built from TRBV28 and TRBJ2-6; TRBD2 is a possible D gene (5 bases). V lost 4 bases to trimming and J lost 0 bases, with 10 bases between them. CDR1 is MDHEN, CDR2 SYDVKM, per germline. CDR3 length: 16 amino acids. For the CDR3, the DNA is TGTGCCAGCAGTTCCATAGCGTACTCTGGGGCCAACGTCCTGACTTTC. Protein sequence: CASSSIAYSGANVLTF.

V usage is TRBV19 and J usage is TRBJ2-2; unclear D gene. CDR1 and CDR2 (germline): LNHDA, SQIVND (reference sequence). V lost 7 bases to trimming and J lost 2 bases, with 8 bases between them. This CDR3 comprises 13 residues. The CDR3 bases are TGTGCCAGTATCGAACCAAACACCGGGGAGCTGTTTTTT. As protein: CASIEPNTGELFF.

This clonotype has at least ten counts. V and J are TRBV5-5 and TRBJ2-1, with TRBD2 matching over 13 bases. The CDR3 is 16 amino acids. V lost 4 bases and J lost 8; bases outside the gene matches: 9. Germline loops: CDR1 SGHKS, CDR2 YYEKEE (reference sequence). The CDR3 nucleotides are TGTGCCAGCAGCCGGGAACTAGCGGGAGGGCTGTATGAGCAGTTCTTC. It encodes CASSRELAGGLYEQFF.